This TCR beta chain was observed in a study of Graves' ophthalmopathy and Graves' hyperthyroidism. Study outcomes and limitations: Blood also contained most of the expanded thyroid clonotypes above 0.001 frequency.

RNA served as the template for amplifying TCR beta CDR3 regions. HTBI-primed RT-PCR formed the first round, and a multiplex PCR formed the second. MiXCR, run by TCRdb on the multiplex PCR reads, gives a single entry per CDR3 protein. The profile shows about 620,000 distinct CDR3 sequences, about 24% of them singletons. This clonotype was counted many times. Its antigen is still unknown. The sequenced sample consisted of peripheral blood. The sequence was obtained from a woman in her late teens or twenties with stable Graves' hyperthyroidism. Some clones in this sample may be carry-over from other donors' samples.

CDR3 sequence reads: CASRLSGGETYEQYF. In DNA, the CDR3 is TGTGCCAGCAGACTTAGCGGGGGAGAGACCTACGAGCAGTACTTC. The V call is TRBV6-1, the J call TRBJ2-7; 9 bases align to TRBD2. Losses at the gene ends were 6 bases for V and 2 bases for J; bases not matched to a gene: 8. The germline V gene encodes CDR1 MNHNS and CDR2 SASEGT. This CDR3 is built from 15 residues.